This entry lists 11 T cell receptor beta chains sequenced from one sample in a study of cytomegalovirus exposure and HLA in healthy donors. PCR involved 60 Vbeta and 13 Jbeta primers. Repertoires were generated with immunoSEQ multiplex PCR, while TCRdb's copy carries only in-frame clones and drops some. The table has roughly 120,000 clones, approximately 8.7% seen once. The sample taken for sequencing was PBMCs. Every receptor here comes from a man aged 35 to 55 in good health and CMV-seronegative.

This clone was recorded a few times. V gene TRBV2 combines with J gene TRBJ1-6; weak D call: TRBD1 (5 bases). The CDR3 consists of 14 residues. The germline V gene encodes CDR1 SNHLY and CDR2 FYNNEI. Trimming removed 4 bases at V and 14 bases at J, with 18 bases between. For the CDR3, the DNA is TGTGCCAGCAGTGCCAACGAAGAACCGGGGGCCCTCCACTTT. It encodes CASSANEEPGALHF.

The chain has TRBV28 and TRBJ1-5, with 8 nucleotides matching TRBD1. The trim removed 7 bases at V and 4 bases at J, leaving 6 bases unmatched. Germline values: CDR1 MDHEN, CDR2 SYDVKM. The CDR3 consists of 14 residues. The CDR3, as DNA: TGTGCCAGCAATTCCCACAGGGGGAATCAGCCCCAGCATTTT. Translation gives CASNSHRGNQPQHF.

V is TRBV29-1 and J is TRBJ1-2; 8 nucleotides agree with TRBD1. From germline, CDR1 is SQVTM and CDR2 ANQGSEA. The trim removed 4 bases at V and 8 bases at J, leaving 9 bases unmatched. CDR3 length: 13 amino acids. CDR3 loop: CSVGLGQGVGYTF. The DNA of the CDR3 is TGCAGCGTTGGTTTAGGACAGGGAGTGGGCTACACCTTC.

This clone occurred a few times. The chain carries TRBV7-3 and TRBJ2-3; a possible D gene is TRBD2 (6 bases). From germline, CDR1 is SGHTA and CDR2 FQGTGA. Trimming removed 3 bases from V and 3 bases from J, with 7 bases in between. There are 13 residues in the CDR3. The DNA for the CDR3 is TGTGCCAGCAGCTTCGGGAGAACAGATACGCAGTATTTT. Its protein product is CASSFGRTDTQYF.

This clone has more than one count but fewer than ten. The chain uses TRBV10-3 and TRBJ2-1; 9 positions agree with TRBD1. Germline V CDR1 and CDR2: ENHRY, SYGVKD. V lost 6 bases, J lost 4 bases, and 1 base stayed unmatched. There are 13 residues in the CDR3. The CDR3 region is CAIRTGGYNEQFF. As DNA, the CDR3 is TGTGCCATCAGGACAGGGGGGTACAATGAGCAGTTCTTC.

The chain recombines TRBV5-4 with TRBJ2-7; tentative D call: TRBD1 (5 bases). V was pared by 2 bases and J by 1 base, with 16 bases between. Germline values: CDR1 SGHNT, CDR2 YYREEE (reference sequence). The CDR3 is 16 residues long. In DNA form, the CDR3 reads TGTGCCAGCAGCTTTAGTACAGGACAATTATCCTACGAGCAGTACTTC. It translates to CASSFSTGQLSYEQYF.

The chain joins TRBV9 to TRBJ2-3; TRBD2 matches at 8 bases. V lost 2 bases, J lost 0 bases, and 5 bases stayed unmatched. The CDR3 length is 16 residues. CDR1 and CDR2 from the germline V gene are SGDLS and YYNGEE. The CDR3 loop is CASSVLAGLSTDTQYF. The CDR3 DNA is TGTGCCAGCAGCGTCCTAGCGGGCCTCAGCACAGATACGCAGTATTTT.

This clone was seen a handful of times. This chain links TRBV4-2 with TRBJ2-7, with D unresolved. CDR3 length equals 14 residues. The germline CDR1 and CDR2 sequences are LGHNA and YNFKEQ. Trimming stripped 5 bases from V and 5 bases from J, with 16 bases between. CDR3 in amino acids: CASSSDTTPNEQYF. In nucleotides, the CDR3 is TGTGCCAGCAGCTCAGACACCACTCCCAACGAGCAGTACTTC.

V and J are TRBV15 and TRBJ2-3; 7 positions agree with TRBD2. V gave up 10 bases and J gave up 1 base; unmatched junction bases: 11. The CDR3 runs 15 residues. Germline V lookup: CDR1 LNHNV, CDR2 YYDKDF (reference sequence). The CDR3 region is CASSRDRGGTDTQYF. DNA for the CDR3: TGTGCCAGTAGCAGAGATCGGGGGGGCACAGATACGCAGTATTTT.

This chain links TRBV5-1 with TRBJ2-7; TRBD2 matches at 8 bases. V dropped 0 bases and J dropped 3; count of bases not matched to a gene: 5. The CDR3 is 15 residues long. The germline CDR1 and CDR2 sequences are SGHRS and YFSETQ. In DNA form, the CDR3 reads TGCGCCAGCAGCTTGGAGGAGCGGGGGTTCTACGAGCAGTACTTC. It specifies CASSLEERGFYEQYF. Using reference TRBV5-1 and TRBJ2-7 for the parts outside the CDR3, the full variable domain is KAGVTQTPRYLIKTRGQQVTLSCSPISGHRSVSWYQQTPGQGLQFLFEYFSETQRNKGNFPGRFSGRQFSNSRSEMNVSTLELGDSALYLCASSLEERGFYEQYFGPGTRLTVT.

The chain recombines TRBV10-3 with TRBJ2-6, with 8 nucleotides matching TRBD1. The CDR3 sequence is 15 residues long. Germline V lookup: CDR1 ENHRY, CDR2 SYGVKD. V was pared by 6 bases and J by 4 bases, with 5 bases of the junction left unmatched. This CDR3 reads CAIRATGAGANVLTF. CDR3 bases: TGTGCCATCAGGGCGACAGGGGCAGGGGCCAACGTCCTGACTTTC.